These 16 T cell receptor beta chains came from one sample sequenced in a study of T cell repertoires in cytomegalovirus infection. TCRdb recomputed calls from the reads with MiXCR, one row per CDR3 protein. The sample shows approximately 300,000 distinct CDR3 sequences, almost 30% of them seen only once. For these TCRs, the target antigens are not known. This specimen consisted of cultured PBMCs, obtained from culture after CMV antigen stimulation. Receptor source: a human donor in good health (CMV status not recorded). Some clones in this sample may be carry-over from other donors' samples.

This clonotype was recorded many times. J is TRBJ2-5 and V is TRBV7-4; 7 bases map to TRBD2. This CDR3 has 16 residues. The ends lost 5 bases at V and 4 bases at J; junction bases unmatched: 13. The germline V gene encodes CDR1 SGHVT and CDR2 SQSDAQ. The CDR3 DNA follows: TGTGCCAGCAGCCTGCGAGCGGGGCCAAAGGGAGAGACCCAGTACTTC. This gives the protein CASSLRAGPKGETQYF.

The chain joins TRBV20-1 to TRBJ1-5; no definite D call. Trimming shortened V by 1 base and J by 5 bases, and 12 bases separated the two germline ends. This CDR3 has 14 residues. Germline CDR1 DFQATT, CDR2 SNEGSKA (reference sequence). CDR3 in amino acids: CSARASTRDQPQHF. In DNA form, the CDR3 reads TGCAGTGCTAGAGCCTCGACAAGGGATCAGCCCCAGCATTTT.

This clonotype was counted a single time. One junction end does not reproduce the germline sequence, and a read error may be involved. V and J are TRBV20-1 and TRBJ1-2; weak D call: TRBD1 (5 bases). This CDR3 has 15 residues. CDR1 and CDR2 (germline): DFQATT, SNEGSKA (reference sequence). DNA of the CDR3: TGCAGTGCTAGAATCGGCGACAGCTCTAACTATGGCTACACCTTT. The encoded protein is CSARIGDSSNYGYTF.

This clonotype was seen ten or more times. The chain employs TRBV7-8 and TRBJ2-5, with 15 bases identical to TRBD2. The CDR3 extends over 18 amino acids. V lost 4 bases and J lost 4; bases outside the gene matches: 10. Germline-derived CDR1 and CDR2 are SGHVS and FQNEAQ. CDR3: CASSSTGTSGRSRETQYF. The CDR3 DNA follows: TGTGCCAGCAGCTCGACCGGGACTAGCGGGAGGAGCCGAGAGACCCAGTACTTC. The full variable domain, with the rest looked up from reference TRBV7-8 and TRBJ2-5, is GAGVSQSPRYKVAKRGQDVALRCDPISGHVSLFWYQQALGQGPEFLTYFQNEAQLDKSGLPSDRFFAERPEGSVSTLKIQRTQQEDSAVYLCASSSTGTSGRSRETQYFGPGTRLLVL.

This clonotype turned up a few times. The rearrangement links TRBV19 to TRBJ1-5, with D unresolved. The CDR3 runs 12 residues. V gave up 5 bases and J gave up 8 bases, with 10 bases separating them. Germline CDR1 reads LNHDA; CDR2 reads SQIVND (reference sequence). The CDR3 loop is CASSPGVEPQHF. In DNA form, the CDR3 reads TGTGCCAGTAGTCCGGGTGTGGAGCCCCAGCATTTT.

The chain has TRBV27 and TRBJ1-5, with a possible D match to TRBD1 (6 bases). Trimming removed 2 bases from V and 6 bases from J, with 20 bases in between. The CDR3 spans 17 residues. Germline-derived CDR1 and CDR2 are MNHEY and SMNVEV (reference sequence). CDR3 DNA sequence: TGTGCCAGCAGTTTACTTCAGACAGGCGTATCGGTTCAGCCCCAGCATTTT. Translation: CASSLLQTGVSVQPQHF.

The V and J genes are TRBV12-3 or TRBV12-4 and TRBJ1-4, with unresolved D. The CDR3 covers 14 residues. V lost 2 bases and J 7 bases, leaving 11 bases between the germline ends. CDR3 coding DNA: TGTGCCAGCAGTTTATACGGGGAGGGTGAAAAACTGTTTTTT. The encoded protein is CASSLYGEGEKLFF.

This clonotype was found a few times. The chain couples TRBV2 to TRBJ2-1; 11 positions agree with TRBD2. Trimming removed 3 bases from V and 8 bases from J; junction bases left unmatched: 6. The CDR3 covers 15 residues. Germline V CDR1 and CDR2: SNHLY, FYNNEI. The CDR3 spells CASSDPSGGPYEQFF. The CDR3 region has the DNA TGTGCCAGCAGTGACCCTAGCGGGGGGCCCTATGAGCAGTTCTTC.

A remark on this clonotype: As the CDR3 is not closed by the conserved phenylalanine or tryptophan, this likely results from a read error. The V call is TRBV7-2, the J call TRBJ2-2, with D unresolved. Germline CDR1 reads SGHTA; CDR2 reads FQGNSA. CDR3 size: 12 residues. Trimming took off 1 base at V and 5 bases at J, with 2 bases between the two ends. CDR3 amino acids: CASSLETGELFV. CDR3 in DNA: TGTGCCAGCAGCTTAGAAACCGGGGAGCTGTTTGTT.

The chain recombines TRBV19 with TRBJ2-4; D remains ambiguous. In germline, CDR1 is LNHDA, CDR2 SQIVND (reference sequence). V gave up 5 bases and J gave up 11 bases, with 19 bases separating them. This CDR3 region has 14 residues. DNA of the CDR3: TGTGCCAGTAGTCCAATAGGCCCTACGAACGTTCAGTACTTC. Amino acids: CASSPIGPTNVQYF.

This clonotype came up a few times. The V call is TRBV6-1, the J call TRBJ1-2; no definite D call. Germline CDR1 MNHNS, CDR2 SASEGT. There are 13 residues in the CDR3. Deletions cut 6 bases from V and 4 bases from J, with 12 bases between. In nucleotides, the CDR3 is TGTGCCAGCAGCCTCGCCGAGAGCTATGGCTACACCTTC. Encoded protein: CASSLAESYGYTF.

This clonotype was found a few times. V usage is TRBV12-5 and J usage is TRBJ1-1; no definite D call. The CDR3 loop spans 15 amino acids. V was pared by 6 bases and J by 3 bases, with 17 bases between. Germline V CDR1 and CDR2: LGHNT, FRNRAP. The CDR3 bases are TGTGCTAGTGGACACTATTCCCATGGTGACACTGAAGCTTTCTTT. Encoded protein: CASGHYSHGDTEAFF.

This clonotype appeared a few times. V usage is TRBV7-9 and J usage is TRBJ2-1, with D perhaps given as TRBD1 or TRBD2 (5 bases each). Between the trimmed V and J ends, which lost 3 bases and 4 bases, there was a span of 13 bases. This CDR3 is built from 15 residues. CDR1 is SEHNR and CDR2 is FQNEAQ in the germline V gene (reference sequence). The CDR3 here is CASSFPGRMYNEQFF. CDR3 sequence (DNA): TGTGCCAGCAGCTTCCCGGGACGGATGTACAATGAGCAGTTCTTC.

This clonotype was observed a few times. The CDR3 DNA reads TGTGCCAGCAGTTTCTATAACACTGAAGCTTTCTTT. It encodes CASSFYNTEAFF. The gene calls are TRBV12-3 or TRBV12-4 and TRBJ1-1; no definite D call. V lost 3 bases and J lost 2, with 4 bases in between. The CDR3 consists of 12 residues.

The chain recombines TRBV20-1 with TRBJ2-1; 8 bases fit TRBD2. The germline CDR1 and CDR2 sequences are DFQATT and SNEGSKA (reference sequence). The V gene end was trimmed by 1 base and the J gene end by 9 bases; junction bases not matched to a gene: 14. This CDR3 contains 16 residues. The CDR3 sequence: CSARGYGTSLGGEQFF. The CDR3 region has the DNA TGCAGTGCTAGAGGCTACGGGACTAGTCTCGGGGGTGAGCAGTTCTTC.

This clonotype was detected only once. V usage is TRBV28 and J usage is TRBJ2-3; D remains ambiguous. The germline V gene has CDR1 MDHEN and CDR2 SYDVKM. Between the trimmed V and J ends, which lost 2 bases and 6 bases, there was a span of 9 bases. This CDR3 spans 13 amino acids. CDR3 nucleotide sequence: TGTGCCAGCAGTTTAGACGACCGGGATACGCAGTATTTT. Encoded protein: CASSLDDRDTQYF.